The source of this TCR beta chain is a study of post-analysis software for immune sequencing data. The wider study: Relapsing-remitting, secondary progressive and progressive-relapsing multiple sclerosis courses were included. Regarding the study as a whole: Strong co-clustering by F measure was evident for samples that had been prepared in the same batch. Patients showed TRBV5-6, TRBV5-1 and TRBV20-1 among five TRBV segments more frequent than in controls. Relative to controls, patients with multiple sclerosis showed significantly lower normalized Chao1 diversity.

The germline V gene has CDR1 DFQATT and CDR2 SNEGSKA (reference sequence). The V end lost 6 bases, the J end lost 4 bases, and 19 bases lay between the germline ends. The CDR3 is 14 amino acids. TCR beta cDNA libraries had unique molecular identifiers. The authors obtained roughly 500,000 cDNA molecules from roughly 1 to 10 million T cells. TCRdb re-derived calls from the PCR reads in MiXCR, one entry per CDR3 protein. The sample lists about 200,000 distinct CDR3 sequences, 29% occurring once. There are a few counts of this clonotype. Its antigen remains unidentified. The sequenced material came from blood. The clonotype comes from a girl aged 2 to 17 with multiple sclerosis. The rearrangement uses TRBV20-1 and TRBJ2-7; D not resolved. The CDR3 loop reads CSAIRVEEKYEQYF. Written as DNA, the CDR3 is TGCAGTGCCATTCGAGTAGAAGAAAAGTACGAGCAGTACTTC.